The 9 T cell receptor beta chains presented below share a single source sample, sequenced in a study of response to subunit inactivated influenza vaccine. TCRdb itself ran the RT-PCR reads through MiXCR, one entry per CDR3 protein. The sample lists about 540,000 distinct CDR3 sequences; around a quarter were seen once. The same sample was also used in a study of T cells expressing NK-cell markers. That report notes: UMI-tagged 5'RACE template switching yielded the TCR beta cDNA.

Sample: CD4+ T cells sorted from PBMCs, taken 11 to 12 days after vaccination. These receptors all stem from a man in his forties or fifties who received an inactivated influenza vaccine.

This clonotype was counted a single time. V and J are TRBV2 and TRBJ1-4; TRBD1 aligns across 7 bases. Germline lookup yields CDR1 SNHLY and CDR2 FYNNEI. Unmatched junction bases numbered 4, after V lost 8 bases and J lost 7 bases. The CDR3 has 12 residues. Here the CDR3 reads CASRRDSEKLFF. Written as DNA, the CDR3 is TGTGCCAGCCGCCGGGACAGTGAAAAACTGTTTTTT.

This clonotype was seen a single time. This chain links TRBV12-3 or TRBV12-4 with TRBJ2-3; D remains ambiguous. The CDR3 totals 15 residues. The ends were cut back, 2 bases at V and 1 base at J, with 10 bases in the middle. The CDR3 sequence is CASSLRQSGTDTQYF. DNA of the CDR3: TGTGCCAGCAGTTTAAGGCAGTCTGGCACAGATACGCAGTATTTT.

This clonotype was seen a handful of times. V is TRBV5-1 and J is TRBJ2-2, with D tentatively TRBD1 (6 bases). The CDR3 is 14 residues long. Germline V gives CDR1 SGHRS, CDR2 YFSETQ. V was pared by 6 bases and J by 0 bases, with 9 bases between. CDR3 loop: CASTQGANTGELFF. The CDR3 DNA reads as TGCGCCAGCACACAGGGAGCGAACACCGGGGAGCTGTTTTTT.

Written as DNA, the CDR3 is TGCGCCAGCACCCTCTGGGGCGGTAACACAGATACGCAGTATTTT. It encodes CASTLWGGNTDTQYF. The chain is built from TRBV5-1 and TRBJ2-3; a weak D match, TRBD1 (5 bases). The V gene's germline CDR1 is SGHRS and CDR2 YFSETQ. This CDR3 is built from 15 residues. V was clipped by 6 bases and J by 2 bases, with 16 bases between them. The complete variable domain, with remaining parts taken from reference TRBV5-1 and TRBJ2-3, reads KAGVTQTPRYLIKTRGQQVTLSCSPISGHRSVSWYQQTPGQGLQFLFEYFSETQRNKGNFPGRFSGRQFSNSRSEMNVSTLELGDSALYLCASTLWGGNTDTQYFGPGTRLTVL.

This clonotype has just one count. This rearrangement joins TRBV14 to TRBJ2-5, with 7 bases aligning to TRBD2. Trimming removed 4 bases from V and 1 base from J; junction bases left unmatched: 3. Per the germline V gene, CDR1 is SGHDN and CDR2 is FVKESK. CDR3 size: 14 residues. The CDR3 nucleotides are TGTGCCAGCAGCCCGCTAGCGGTCCAAGAGACCCAGTACTTC. Protein sequence: CASSPLAVQETQYF.

The rearrangement uses TRBV7-6 and TRBJ2-1; 12 nucleotides line up with TRBD1. CDR1 is SGHVS and CDR2 is FNYEAQ in the germline V gene. V was clipped by 1 base and J by 7 bases; unmatched bases: 5. This CDR3 spans 16 amino acids. The CDR3 loop reads CASSLGGQGARNEQFF. CDR3 coding DNA: TGTGCCAGCAGCTTAGGGGGACAGGGGGCCCGGAATGAGCAGTTCTTC.

This clonotype was observed a handful of times. The chain joins TRBV12-3 or TRBV12-4 to TRBJ2-3; D is possibly TRBD2 (6 bases). Trimming pared 4 bases from V and 5 bases from J, leaving 16 bases between. CDR3 size: 15 residues. CDR3 loop: CASSSRDLLRDTQYF. The CDR3 coding sequence is TGTGCCAGCAGTTCCCGGGACTTACTAAGAGATACGCAGTATTTT.

The J gene is TRBJ1-1, the V gene TRBV28; D is undetermined. This CDR3 has 13 residues. Germline V lookup: CDR1 MDHEN, CDR2 SYDVKM. The ends were cut back, 6 bases at V and 0 bases at J, with 8 bases in the middle. Written as DNA, the CDR3 is TGTGCCAGCAGGAAAGGGATGAACACTGAAGCTTTCTTT. The encoded protein is CASRKGMNTEAFF.

This clonotype has more than one count but fewer than ten. The V gene is TRBV30, the J gene TRBJ2-5; a possible D gene is TRBD2 (5 bases). The CDR3 consists of 13 residues. The germline V gene has CDR1 GTSNPN and CDR2 SVGIG (reference sequence). V lost 7 bases and J lost 1, with 13 bases in between. The CDR3 is CAYRWAGQETQYF. The CDR3 DNA reads TGTGCCTACCGATGGGCGGGCCAAGAGACCCAGTACTTC.